This T cell receptor (beta chain) was found in a study of blood T cell repertoires in COVID-19. The ends were cut back, 0 bases at V and 0 bases at J, with 6 bases in the middle. The CDR3 contains 15 residues. Germline V gene sequence: CDR1 KGHDR, CDR2 SFDVKD. Per the original data handling: How many nucleated cells were present was estimated from reference gene primer amplification. Here immunoSEQ multiplex PCR was the method, and the copy in TCRdb shows in-frame clones only, minus some. V and J calls and clone size are copied from that table; D and trimming were computed from the DNA. The sample yields over 300,000 clones, about 90% seen once.

The rearrangement links TRBV24-1 to TRBJ2-3, with a possible D match to TRBD1 (6 bases). Sequenced material: peripheral blood. This receptor was taken from a man between 18 and 29 years old with active or convalescent COVID-19. The CDR3 bases are TGTGCCACCAGTGATTTGGGGGGCAGCACAGATACGCAGTATTTT. Translating it yields CATSDLGGSTDTQYF.